One sample yielded the 25 T cell receptor beta chains listed below, sequenced in a study of T cell repertoires in cytomegalovirus infection. Antigens for these TCRs are unknown. A single record per CDR3 protein comes from TCRdb applying MiXCR to the reads. The data show approximately 1,000,000 distinct CDR3 sequences, roughly 30% seen once. Sample: cultured CD8+ T cells from PBMCs, taken from culture after CMV antigen stimulation. The receptors were sampled from a human donor in good health (CMV status not recorded). Some clones in this sample may be carry-over from other donors' samples.

This chain connects TRBV7-6 to TRBJ1-1; D gene uncertain. This CDR3 region has 15 residues. CDR1 SGHVS and CDR2 FNYEAQ come from the germline V gene. With 6 bases removed from V and 0 bases from J, the gap between germline ends came to 14 bases. CDR3 residues: CASRGGEDMNTEAFF. As DNA, the CDR3 is TGTGCCAGCAGAGGTGGGGAAGATATGAACACTGAAGCTTTCTTT.

In this sample, this clonotype turned up a few times. This rearrangement joins TRBV27 to TRBJ2-7, with 7 bases identical to TRBD2. Per the germline V gene, CDR1 is MNHEY and CDR2 is SMNVEV (reference sequence). The junction had 2 bases not matched to a gene; V was cut back by 3 bases and J by 3 bases. The CDR3 is 13 residues long. CDR3 protein: CASSFASGYEQYF. As DNA, the CDR3 is TGTGCCAGCAGTTTTGCTAGCGGCTACGAGCAGTACTTC.

V is TRBV6-2 or TRBV6-3 and J is TRBJ1-5; D call uncertain. In germline, CDR1 is MNHEY, CDR2 SVGEGT. V was cut by 8 bases and J by 0 bases, with 11 bases left in between. The CDR3 is made up of 14 amino acids. The CDR3 reads CASGVDYSNQPQHF. CDR3 bases: TGTGCCAGCGGGGTCGACTATAGCAATCAGCCCCAGCATTTT.

This clonotype turned up a few times. The chain carries TRBV7-9 and TRBJ2-5; D gene uncertain. The CDR3 has 15 amino acids. V was cut by 5 bases and J by 0 bases, with 13 bases left in between. Germline CDR1 SEHNR, CDR2 FQNEAQ (reference sequence). The CDR3 DNA reads as TGTGCCAGCAGCCCCCCTGATTCGTACCAAGAGACCCAGTACTTC. The encoded protein is CASSPPDSYQETQYF. The whole variable domain, filled in from reference TRBV7-9 and TRBJ2-5, reads DTGVSQNPRHKITKRGQNVTFRCDPISEHNRLYWYRQTLGQGPEFLTYFQNEAQLEKSRLLSDRFSAERPKGSFSTLEIQRTEQGDSAMYLCASSPPDSYQETQYFGPGTRLLVL.

This clonotype has just a few counts. This sequence joins TRBV20-1 and TRBJ2-3; either TRBD1 or TRBD2 may fit D (5 bases each). Germline assignment: CDR1 DFQATT and CDR2 SNEGSKA (reference sequence). The V end was cut by 1 base, the J end by 2 bases, with 13 bases between. The CDR3 loop spans 15 amino acids. The CDR3 sequence: CSARAEGFSTDTQYF. Written as DNA, the CDR3 is TGCAGTGCTAGAGCCGAGGGGTTTTCCACAGATACGCAGTATTTT.

Comments on this clonotype: Given a much more abundant clone one base away, this may be a read error. The J gene is TRBJ2-2, the V gene TRBV6-6; possible D gene TRBD1, 5 bases. Trimming stripped 5 bases from V and 0 bases from J, with 19 bases between. This CDR3 comprises 18 residues. CDR1 is MNHNY and CDR2 is SVGAGI in the germline V gene (reference sequence). The CDR3 DNA follows: TGTGCCAGCAGTGATCACGTCAGGGTTTACGCGAACACCGGGGAGCTGTTTTTT. It specifies CASSDHVRVYANTGELFF.

This chain uses TRBV6-5 with TRBJ1-1; D remains unclear. Germline assignment: CDR1 MNHEY and CDR2 SVGAGI. CDR3 length: 14 residues. V was cut by 2 bases and J by 4 bases, with 11 bases left in between. The CDR3 sequence: CASSYNGLVTEAFF. CDR3 nucleotides: TGTGCCAGCAGTTACAACGGGTTGGTCACTGAAGCTTTCTTT.

Only a few counts were recorded for this clonotype. The chain couples TRBV10-2 to TRBJ2-3; tentative D call: TRBD1 (6 bases). The CDR3 has 15 residues. The germline CDR1 and CDR2 sequences are WSHSY and SAAADI. The V gene lost 8 bases and the J gene lost 4 bases, with 19 bases spanning the gap. CDR3 nucleotide sequence: TGCGCCAGCCAAACTCTAGGGGGTTGGGCAGATACGCAGTATTTT. It is translated as CASQTLGGWADTQYF.

This clonotype occurred many times. This rearrangement joins TRBV7-8 to TRBJ2-5; 10 nucleotides match TRBD1. The V and J ends lost 5 bases and 0 bases, in that order; junction bases with no gene match: 6. Germline values: CDR1 SGHVS, CDR2 FQNEAQ. This CDR3 has 16 residues. The CDR3 DNA is TGTGCCAGCAGCCCCCGGGACAGGGGATACCAAGAGACCCAGTACTTC. Protein sequence: CASSPRDRGYQETQYF.

This clonotype has just a few counts. Given a much more abundant clone one base away, this may be a read error. This chain's CDR3 is CASSWGGDKNIQYF. CDR3 DNA: TGTGCCAGCAGCTGGGGGGGTGACAAAAACATTCAGTACTTC. This chain links TRBV7-2 with TRBJ2-4, with TRBD2 matching 7 bases. J lost 3 bases, V lost 4 bases, and 3 bases had no gene match. The CDR3 runs 14 residues. Germline V lookup: CDR1 SGHTA, CDR2 FQGNSA.

The chain joins TRBV4-1 to TRBJ2-7; D is undetermined. The CDR3 spans 13 residues. The germline CDR1 and CDR2 sequences are MGHRA and YSYEKL. The germline V and J ends were trimmed by 1 base and 6 bases, with 10 bases remaining between them. CDR3 bases: TGCGCCAGCAGCCAAGTGATGGGAAGCGAGCAGTACGTC. Protein: CASSQVMGSEQYV.

This clonotype was observed a few times. This chain joins TRBV6-2 or TRBV6-3 and TRBJ2-7; D possibly matches TRBD1 or TRBD2 (5 bases each). Germline values: CDR1 MNHEY, CDR2 SVGEGT. The CDR3 length is 11 residues. Trimming took off 6 bases at V and 5 bases at J, with 8 bases between the two ends. The CDR3 DNA is TGTGCCAGCAGACGGGACCACGAGCAGTACGTC. Protein sequence: CASRRDHEQYV.

The chain uses TRBV11-2 and TRBJ2-3, with D possibly TRBD1 on 6 matching bases. The germline V and J ends were trimmed by 3 bases and 2 bases, with 18 bases remaining between them. The CDR3 runs 17 residues. The germline V gene encodes CDR1 SGHAT and CDR2 FQNNGV. Here the CDR3 reads CASSFLRRDTTTDTQYF. Written as DNA, the CDR3 is TGTGCCAGCAGCTTTCTACGCCGGGACACTACCACAGATACGCAGTATTTT.

There are a few counts of this clonotype. V usage is TRBV7-9 and J usage is TRBJ1-1, with D uncertain. CDR1 and CDR2 (germline): SEHNR, FQNEAQ (reference sequence). V was shortened by 7 bases and J by 1 base, with 7 bases between the two germline ends. This CDR3 is 12 amino acids long. CDR3 loop: CASTQENTEAFF. The CDR3 nucleotides read TGTGCCAGCACCCAAGAGAACACTGAAGCTTTCTTT. The full variable domain, with the rest looked up from reference TRBV7-9 and TRBJ1-1, is DTGVSQNPRHKITKRGQNVTFRCDPISEHNRLYWYRQTLGQGPEFLTYFQNEAQLEKSRLLSDRFSAERPKGSFSTLEIQRTEQGDSAMYLCASTQENTEAFFGQGTRLTVV.

Many counts were recorded for this clonotype. This chain links TRBV7-9 with TRBJ2-1; possible D gene TRBD1, 6 bases. This CDR3 has 17 amino acids. In germline, CDR1 is SEHNR, CDR2 FQNEAQ (reference sequence). Trimming removed 5 bases at V and 8 bases at J, with 25 bases between. The CDR3 protein is CASSALRTFRGTDEQFF. The CDR3 bases are TGTGCCAGCAGCGCCCTTCGCACTTTTAGGGGGACCGATGAGCAGTTCTTC. The variable domain in full, completed from reference TRBV7-9 and TRBJ2-1, reads DTGVSQNPRHKITKRGQNVTFRCDPISEHNRLYWYRQTLGQGPEFLTYFQNEAQLEKSRLLSDRFSAERPKGSFSTLEIQRTEQGDSAMYLCASSALRTFRGTDEQFFGPGTRLTVL.

This clonotype was picked up a small number of times. The chain employs TRBV7-3 and TRBJ1-2; D is undetermined. The CDR3 is made up of 13 amino acids. V shed 11 bases and J shed 2 bases, with 15 bases lying between them. Germline V lookup: CDR1 SGHTA, CDR2 FQGTGA. CDR3: CAPPPAQNYGYTF. Written as DNA, the CDR3 is TGTGCCCCCCCCCCGGCACAAAACTATGGCTACACCTTC. The full variable domain, rest sourced from reference TRBV7-3 and TRBJ1-2, is GAGVSQTPSNKVTEKGKYVELRCDPISGHTALYWYRQSLGQGPEFLIYFQGTGAADDSGLPNDRFFAVRPEGSVSTLKIQRTERGDSAVYLCAPPPAQNYGYTFGSGTRLTVV.

The chain employs TRBV27 and TRBJ1-2; D might be TRBD1 (6 bases). This CDR3 contains 15 residues. CDR1 is MNHEY and CDR2 is SMNVEV in the germline V gene (reference sequence). V was clipped by 4 bases and J by 3 bases, with 15 bases between them. CDR3 in DNA: TGTGCCAGCAGTTCCCGGGGGGCGAGATACTATGGCTACACCTTC. Its protein is CASSSRGARYYGYTF.

The V call is TRBV18, the J call TRBJ1-1; D may be TRBD1 (5 bases). Per germline, CDR1 KGHSH and CDR2 LQKENI. This CDR3 comprises 12 residues. Trimming pared 1 base from V and 6 bases from J, leaving 6 bases between. The CDR3 here is CASSPLGPEAFF. CDR3 in DNA: TGTGCCAGCTCACCACTGGGGCCTGAAGCTTTCTTT.

This clonotype occurred once. The chain joins TRBV6-6 to TRBJ1-5; a possible D gene is TRBD1 (6 bases). This CDR3 is built from 14 residues. The germline V gene encodes CDR1 MNHNY and CDR2 SVGAGI (reference sequence). V lost 2 bases, J lost 4 bases, and 9 bases lay in between. The CDR3 coding sequence is TGTGCCAGCAGTTACGACCAGGGGAATCAGCCCCAGCATTTT. Residues: CASSYDQGNQPQHF.

V gene TRBV7-6 combines with J gene TRBJ2-7; no clear D gene. CDR3 length: 14 amino acids. Germline V gene sequence: CDR1 SGHVS, CDR2 FNYEAQ. Between the trimmed V and J ends, which lost 1 base and 6 bases, there was a span of 13 bases. DNA of the CDR3: TGTGCCAGCAGCTTAGGGTCTAGTGGTCTCGAGCAGTACTTC. As protein: CASSLGSSGLEQYF.

J is TRBJ2-3 and V is TRBV7-2, with D hard to call. Germline CDR1 is SGHTA and CDR2 is FQGNSA. The CDR3 covers 16 residues. V was clipped by 2 bases and J by 7 bases, with 19 bases between them. The DNA of the CDR3 is TGTGCCAGCAGCTTATTTCTACAAAAGGGCCCCCATACGCAGTATTTT. Translating gives CASSLFLQKGPHTQYF.

In its sample, this clonotype was seen many times. The chain combines TRBV7-8 with TRBJ1-1; the match to TRBD1 covers 8 bases. There are 16 residues in the CDR3. Germline values: CDR1 SGHVS, CDR2 FQNEAQ. V shed 5 bases, J shed 0 bases, and the junction held 8 bases outside the gene matches. The chain's CDR3 is CASSTTGGSLNTEAFF. The DNA for the CDR3 is TGTGCCAGCAGCACCACAGGGGGGTCTTTGAACACTGAAGCTTTCTTT.

The chain links TRBV4-1 to TRBJ1-2, with no clear D. The V end was cut by 0 bases, the J end by 4 bases, with 18 bases between. CDR3 length: 17 residues. The germline V gene has CDR1 MGHRA and CDR2 YSYEKL. The CDR3 DNA reads as TGCGCCAGCAGCCAAGATATAATGTCAGGCCGCGGCTATGGCTACACCTTC. It is translated as CASSQDIMSGRGYGYTF.

The chain links TRBV4-1 to TRBJ1-1; possible D gene TRBD1, 5 bases. Trimming took 6 bases from V and 4 from J, leaving 12 bases between them. This CDR3 spans 13 amino acids. The germline gives CDR1 MGHRA, CDR2 YSYEKL. CDR3 coding DNA: TGCGCCAGCAGGATCCCTGGGGGCACTGAAGCTTTCTTT. The encoded protein is CASRIPGGTEAFF.

A word on this clonotype: The germline gene is not matched at one end of the junction; a read error may be the cause. This rearrangement joins TRBV11-3 to TRBJ1-2, with 10 nucleotides matching TRBD1. CDR1 SGHNT and CDR2 YENEEA come from the germline V gene. The CDR3 is 17 residues long. CDR3 sequence: CASSPLIGQGVGYGYIF. The CDR3 bases are TGTGCCAGCAGCCCCCTTATCGGACAGGGGGTCGGCTATGGCTACATCTTC.